Listed below are T cell receptor beta chains from one sample, sequenced in a study of shared clonotypes between healthy human individuals. This table comes from immunoSEQ multiplex PCR, and its TCRdb copy is limited to in-frame clones, with some not included. The sample holds 2 million to 2.5 million clones, 85% to 95% seen once. Sequenced input: naive CD4+ T cells from PBMCs. The origin of the receptors is a young man in good health. Some clones in this sample may be carry-over from other donors' samples. CDR3s include the opening cysteine and the closing phenylalanine or tryptophan. Each record gives: V gene, D gene, clone size, J gene, CDR3 length, CDR3 protein, CDR3 DNA. D genes are given only for firm matches. Clone size is not always given. Where it is, it says once, few, many or a class for expanded clones.

V gene: TRBV18
D gene: NA
clone size: NA
J gene: TRBJ2-1
CDR3 length: 13
CDR3 protein: CASSPSSYNEQFF
CDR3 DNA: TGTGCCAGCTCCCCGAGTAGTTACAATGAGCAGTTCTTC

V gene: TRBV27
D gene: TRBD1
clone size: NA
J gene: TRBJ2-1
CDR3 length: 15
CDR3 protein: CASRAWDSYYNEQFF
CDR3 DNA: TGTGCCAGCAGGGCCTGGGACAGTTACTACAATGAGCAGTTCTTC

V gene: TRBV28
D gene: NA
clone size: NA
J gene: TRBJ2-7
CDR3 length: 14
CDR3 protein: CASSFGPISYEQYF
CDR3 DNA: TGTGCCAGCAGTTTTGGCCCTATTTCCTACGAGCAGTACTTC

V gene: TRBV9
D gene: NA
clone size: NA
J gene: TRBJ2-1
CDR3 length: 13
CDR3 protein: CASSVTQGLEQFF
CDR3 DNA: TGTGCCAGCAGCGTAACCCAGGGGCTTGAGCAGTTCTTC

V gene: TRBV28
D gene: NA
clone size: few
J gene: TRBJ1-5
CDR3 length: 14
CDR3 protein: CATLPDRPNQPQHF
CDR3 DNA: TGTGCCACCCTCCCAGACAGGCCCAATCAGCCCCAGCATTTT

V gene: TRBV7-3
D gene: TRBD1
clone size: NA
J gene: TRBJ1-6
CDR3 length: 15
CDR3 protein: CASSLDRGDNSPLHF
CDR3 DNA: TGTGCCAGCAGCTTGGACAGGGGCGATAATTCACCCCTCCACTTT

V gene: TRBV6-1
D gene: TRBD1
clone size: NA
J gene: TRBJ1-1
CDR3 length: 15
CDR3 protein: CASSEKGGQGVEAFF
CDR3 DNA: TGTGCCAGCAGTGAAAAAGGGGGACAGGGGGTAGAAGCTTTCTTT

V gene: TRBV28
D gene: TRBD1
clone size: NA
J gene: TRBJ1-2
CDR3 length: 16
CDR3 protein: CASSPLGTGTNYGYTF
CDR3 DNA: TGTGCCAGCAGTCCCCTCGGGACAGGGACTAACTATGGCTACACCTTC

V gene: TRBV6-1
D gene: TRBD2
clone size: once
J gene: TRBJ2-1
CDR3 length: 17
CDR3 protein: CASSDSGLAGMNNEQFF
CDR3 DNA: TGTGCCAGCAGTGACAGCGGACTAGCGGGGATGAACAATGAGCAGTTCTTC

V gene: TRBV4-1
D gene: NA
clone size: NA
J gene: TRBJ2-3
CDR3 length: 16
CDR3 protein: CASSQGQGGLTDTQYF
CDR3 DNA: TGCGCCAGCAGCCAAGGGCAGGGCGGTCTGACAGATACGCAGTATTTT

V gene: TRBV2
D gene: TRBD2
clone size: NA
J gene: TRBJ2-3
CDR3 length: 15
CDR3 protein: CASKLSGLAGVEQYF
CDR3 DNA: TGTGCCAGCAAATTGTCGGGACTAGCGGGAGTGGAGCAGTATTTT

V gene: TRBV19
D gene: NA
clone size: NA
J gene: TRBJ1-2
CDR3 length: 14
CDR3 protein: CASSIRTVRYGYTF
CDR3 DNA: TGTGCCAGTAGTATTAGGACAGTACGCTATGGCTACACCTTC

V gene: TRBV28
D gene: TRBD2
clone size: NA
J gene: TRBJ2-4
CDR3 length: 14
CDR3 protein: CASTRSGSKNIQYF
CDR3 DNA: TGTGCCAGCACCCGTAGCGGGAGCAAAAACATTCAGTACTTC

V gene: TRBV28
D gene: NA
clone size: NA
J gene: TRBJ2-1
CDR3 length: 15
CDR3 protein: CASSLDWESYNEQFF
CDR3 DNA: TGTGCCAGCAGTTTGGACTGGGAATCCTACAATGAGCAGTTCTTC

V gene: TRBV6-5
D gene: NA
clone size: NA
J gene: TRBJ2-1
CDR3 length: 15
CDR3 protein: CASSLSRRGLGEQFF
CDR3 DNA: TGTGCCAGCAGCCTGTCCAGGCGCGGTTTGGGTGAGCAGTTCTTC

V gene: TRBV5-1
D gene: NA
clone size: NA
J gene: TRBJ2-7
CDR3 length: 13
CDR3 protein: CASSDITFNEQYF
CDR3 DNA: TGCGCCAGCAGCGATATTACGTTCAACGAGCAGTACTTC

V gene: TRBV28
D gene: NA
clone size: NA
J gene: TRBJ1-2
CDR3 length: 14
CDR3 protein: CASRDRKGTYGYTF
CDR3 DNA: TGTGCCAGCAGAGACAGAAAAGGGACCTATGGCTACACCTTC

V gene: TRBV2
D gene: NA
clone size: NA
J gene: TRBJ1-1
CDR3 length: 13
CDR3 protein: CASREVSGTEAFF
CDR3 DNA: TGTGCCAGCAGGGAAGTGAGCGGAACTGAAGCTTTCTTT

V gene: TRBV5-6
D gene: NA
clone size: once
J gene: TRBJ1-3
CDR3 length: 13
CDR3 protein: CASSLGLGNTIYF
CDR3 DNA: TGTGCCAGCAGCTTGGGACTCGGAAACACCATATATTTT

V gene: TRBV29-1
D gene: NA
clone size: NA
J gene: TRBJ2-1
CDR3 length: 17
CDR3 protein: CSVGWARRGLSYNEQFF
CDR3 DNA: TGCAGCGTTGGGTGGGCCAGGCGTGGACTCTCCTACAATGAGCAGTTCTTC

V gene: TRBV7-6
D gene: NA
clone size: once
J gene: TRBJ2-7
CDR3 length: 15
CDR3 protein: CASSFYWESSYEQYF
CDR3 DNA: TGTGCCAGCAGCTTTTATTGGGAATCGTCCTACGAGCAGTACTTC

V gene: TRBV19
D gene: TRBD2
clone size: NA
J gene: TRBJ2-3
CDR3 length: 14
CDR3 protein: CASRREKGTDTQYF
CDR3 DNA: TGTGCCAGTAGGCGGGAGAAAGGCACAGATACGCAGTATTTT

V gene: TRBV2
D gene: NA
clone size: NA
J gene: TRBJ2-5
CDR3 length: 13
CDR3 protein: CASIRDLLETQYF
CDR3 DNA: TGTGCCAGCATACGGGATCTGCTAGAGACCCAGTACTTC

V gene: TRBV5-1
D gene: NA
clone size: NA
J gene: TRBJ2-7
CDR3 length: 13
CDR3 protein: CASSLVGSYEQYF
CDR3 DNA: TGCGCCAGCAGCTTGGTGGGGTCCTACGAGCAGTACTTC

V gene: TRBV19
D gene: NA
clone size: NA
J gene: TRBJ1-2
CDR3 length: 11
CDR3 protein: CASSMRGGYTF
CDR3 DNA: TGTGCCAGTAGTATGAGAGGTGGCTACACCTTC

V gene: TRBV5-4
D gene: NA
clone size: NA
J gene: TRBJ2-2
CDR3 length: 16
CDR3 protein: CASSKASSPGFGELFF
CDR3 DNA: TGTGCCAGCAGCAAAGCCTCGTCCCCAGGGTTCGGGGAGCTGTTTTTT

V gene: TRBV2
D gene: NA
clone size: NA
J gene: TRBJ2-3
CDR3 length: 16
CDR3 protein: CASSERLYLYTDTQYF
CDR3 DNA: TGTGCCAGCAGTGAACGGTTGTACCTTTACACAGATACGCAGTATTTT

V gene: TRBV6-1
D gene: NA
clone size: NA
J gene: TRBJ1-2
CDR3 length: 14
CDR3 protein: CASRGRANYGGYTF
CDR3 DNA: TGTGCCAGCAGGGGACGGGCTAACTATGGTGGCTACACCTTC

V gene: TRBV28
D gene: TRBD2
clone size: once
J gene: TRBJ2-1
CDR3 length: 16
CDR3 protein: CASSASVTSVYNEQFF
CDR3 DNA: TGTGCCAGCAGTGCCTCCGTGACTAGCGTCTACAATGAGCAGTTCTTC

V gene: TRBV25-1
D gene: NA
clone size: once
J gene: TRBJ1-2
CDR3 length: 12
CDR3 protein: CASSQSTYGYTF
CDR3 DNA: TGTGCCAGCAGTCAGTCAACCTATGGCTACACCTTC

V gene: TRBV28
D gene: NA
clone size: NA
J gene: TRBJ1-5
CDR3 length: 14
CDR3 protein: CASRPTMGYQPQHF
CDR3 DNA: TGTGCCAGCAGACCCACCATGGGATATCAGCCCCAGCATTTT

V gene: TRBV30
D gene: NA
clone size: NA
J gene: TRBJ2-7
CDR3 length: 10
CDR3 protein: CAWSDTEQYF
CDR3 DNA: TGTGCCTGGAGTGACACCGAGCAGTACTTC

V gene: TRBV28
D gene: NA
clone size: NA
J gene: TRBJ1-1
CDR3 length: 14
CDR3 protein: CASSPPGAQREAFF
CDR3 DNA: TGTGCCAGCAGTCCCCCGGGGGCACAGAGAGAAGCTTTCTTT

V gene: TRBV7-7
D gene: TRBD1
clone size: NA
J gene: TRBJ2-1
CDR3 length: 15
CDR3 protein: CASSSGQGRDNEQFF
CDR3 DNA: TGTGCCAGCAGCTCGGGACAGGGAAGGGACAATGAGCAGTTCTTC

V gene: TRBV5-6
D gene: NA
clone size: NA
J gene: TRBJ1-1
CDR3 length: 12
CDR3 protein: CASSLFYTEAFF
CDR3 DNA: TGTGCCAGCAGCTTGTTTTATACTGAAGCTTTCTTT

V gene: TRBV5-1
D gene: NA
clone size: NA
J gene: TRBJ2-3
CDR3 length: 12
CDR3 protein: CASSLRKDTQYF
CDR3 DNA: TGCGCCAGCAGCTTACGGAAGGATACGCAGTATTTT

V gene: TRBV27
D gene: TRBD2
clone size: NA
J gene: TRBJ2-3
CDR3 length: 19
CDR3 protein: CASKRSPGLAGGDADTQYF
CDR3 DNA: TGTGCCAGCAAAAGAAGTCCGGGACTAGCGGGAGGGGATGCAGATACGCAGTATTTT

V gene: TRBV2
D gene: TRBD2
clone size: once
J gene: TRBJ2-3
CDR3 length: 12
CDR3 protein: CALWPGGDTQYF
CDR3 DNA: TGTGCCCTATGGCCGGGGGGTGATACGCAGTATTTT

V gene: TRBV29-1
D gene: TRBD1
clone size: few
J gene: TRBJ1-5
CDR3 length: 13
CDR3 protein: CSVRDRVNQPQHF
CDR3 DNA: TGCAGCGTTAGGGACAGGGTCAATCAGCCCCAGCATTTT

V gene: TRBV9
D gene: TRBD2
clone size: NA
J gene: TRBJ2-1
CDR3 length: 16
CDR3 protein: CASSTAGGEGGNEQFF
CDR3 DNA: TGTGCCAGCAGCACTGCCGGGGGGGAGGGCGGCAATGAGCAGTTCTTC

V gene: TRBV18
D gene: NA
clone size: NA
J gene: TRBJ2-7
CDR3 length: 12
CDR3 protein: CASSPASPEQYF
CDR3 DNA: TGTGCCAGCTCACCAGCATCCCCCGAGCAGTACTTC

V gene: TRBV7-2
D gene: NA
clone size: NA
J gene: TRBJ2-1
CDR3 length: 12
CDR3 protein: CASSLSYNEQFF
CDR3 DNA: TGTGCCAGCAGCTTGAGTTACAATGAGCAGTTCTTC